The subject of this entry is one TCR beta chain. This specimen comes from a study of blood T cell repertoires in COVID-19. Study summary: Researchers got acute and convalescent COVID-19 samples from the United States, Italy and Spain. T cells, B-cell-depleted T cells, or PBMCs supplied cDNA or gDNA.

CDR1 and CDR2 (germline): LNHDA, SQIVND (reference sequence). The CDR3 is 15 residues long. The V end was cut by 0 bases, the J end by 5 bases, with 11 bases between. Clones were sequenced by immunoSEQ multiplex PCR, and TCRdb holds only the in-frame ones, with some missing. The data contain 100,000 or so clones, less than 85% of them seen just once; the ten biggest clones take up 1.5% to 2%. The chain carries TRBV19 and TRBJ2-1; tentatively, D is TRBD2 (5 bases). The receptor's source is a woman aged 70-85 years with active or convalescent COVID-19. The sequencing input was peripheral blood. The CDR3 here is CASSIEGWRNNEQFF. In DNA form, the CDR3 reads TGTGCCAGTAGTATAGAGGGCTGGAGGAACAATGAGCAGTTCTTC.